A selection of T cell receptor beta chains follows, all from one sample in a study of T cells expressing NK-cell markers. TCRdb reprocessed the 5' RACE reads, with one entry per CDR3 protein and no DNA. Here the sample table reports hundreds of thousands of distinct CDR3 sequences. Sequenced material: blood T cells: a sorted CD56 or NKG2C T cell subset, CD4+ or CD8+ T cells, or bulk PBMC T cells (not recorded which). The receptors were sampled from a woman aged 18-70 years in good health. Each CDR3 is given with its conserved first and last residue. Each record gives: V gene, J gene, CDR3 protein.

>TRBV7-9|TRBJ2-2
CASSSLGQTANTGELFF
>TRBV9|TRBJ2-1
CASSPGLAGGNNEQFF
>TRBV19|TRBJ1-2
CASRSSGGSLGYTF
>TRBV20-1|TRBJ1-6
CSARAGGALHF
>TRBV7-2|TRBJ2-3
CASSLVSRVGDTQYF
>TRBV27|TRBJ2-6
CASSSSGPAGGANVLTF
>TRBV10-3|TRBJ1-1
CAISAGIKGRAEAFF
>TRBV12-3/TRBV12-4|TRBJ1-5
CASSFSSNQPQHF
>TRBV12-3/TRBV12-4|TRBJ1-4
CASTFRNSHEKLFF
>TRBV7-3|TRBJ2-7
CASSLSTGGVYEQYF
>TRBV12-3/TRBV12-4|TRBJ2-1
CASTLLDRVNEQFF
>TRBV7-2|TRBJ2-2
CASSQGTGSGELFF
>TRBV7-2|TRBJ2-1
CASSEGGSYNEQFF
>TRBV7-2|TRBJ1-2
CASSPGTANYGYTF
>TRBV7-9|TRBJ2-7
CASTIGSYEQYF
>TRBV19|TRBJ1-4
CATGSRTGNEKLFF
>TRBV3-1|TRBJ2-2
CASSPTSGISGELFF
>TRBV6-2/TRBV6-3|TRBJ2-7
CASRIRLAGPYEQYF
>TRBV28|TRBJ2-7
CASSLRQREQYF
>TRBV7-2|TRBJ1-6
CASSPGQNSPLHF
>TRBV20-1|TRBJ2-5
CSARILAGGPDQETQYF
>TRBV4-3|TRBJ1-2
CASSHDRGYGYTF
>TRBV18|TRBJ1-5
CASSPVEGNQPQHF
>TRBV7-2|TRBJ2-3
CASSYAPNPQYF
>TRBV6-6|TRBJ2-2
CASSYVSTGELFF
>TRBV20-1|TRBJ2-1
CSATTGGTRTDNEQFF
>TRBV7-3|TRBJ2-3
CASSSRQGGVGDTQYF
>TRBV30|TRBJ2-1
CAWIQPGPGEYEQFF
>TRBV25-1|TRBJ2-7
CASSPSKDIRASYEQYF
>TRBV20-1|TRBJ2-1
CSARLANYNEQFF
>TRBV11-3|TRBJ2-1
CASSLVSRPGQYNEQFF
>TRBV20-1|TRBJ2-1
CSALPESGEVSHEQFF
>TRBV21-1|TRBJ1-2
CASSCLGVNYGYTF
>TRBV3-1|TRBJ2-5
CASSQDDFQKETQYF
>TRBV12-3/TRBV12-4|TRBJ1-1
CASSLGRTVTEAFF
>TRBV5-6|TRBJ1-5
CASSRTARDNQPQHF
>TRBV3-1|TRBJ1-1
CASSSIGFYTEAFF
>TRBV2|TRBJ1-2
CASEGTGPGYTF
>TRBV7-9|TRBJ2-3
CASSAIAGPDTQYF
>TRBV5-1|TRBJ1-1
CASSRDRGRFEAFF
>TRBV7-9|TRBJ2-1
CASSQPGQERYNEQFF
>TRBV20-1|TRBJ2-3
CSAPRGYGTDTQYF
>TRBV29-1|TRBJ1-2
CSSPGEGYGYTF
>TRBV5-5|TRBJ1-2
CASSLGTGTNYGYTF
>TRBV7-3|TRBJ2-7
CASSTSGGYEQYF
>TRBV7-9|TRBJ2-5
CASQTDSHQETQYF
>TRBV6-1|TRBJ1-4
CASKQGRFNEKLFF
>TRBV6-4|TRBJ1-2
CASSPGQDSYGYTF
>TRBV13|TRBJ2-7
CASSSGTSEYEQYF
>TRBV6-2/TRBV6-3|TRBJ2-5
CASTTRFIGVAVPQETQYF
>TRBV19|TRBJ2-7
CASSISSWSYEQYF
>TRBV15|TRBJ2-2
CATSRETDGGELFF
>TRBV12-3/TRBV12-4|TRBJ2-1
CASSPLAGGPNEQFF
>TRBV15|TRBJ2-3
CATSRDLLGAYTDTQYF
>TRBV7-3|TRBJ2-1
CASSQTAGGGYNEQFF
>TRBV28|TRBJ2-2
CASSLWLTTPRGELFF
>TRBV5-1|TRBJ1-6
CASSLIGDSPLHF
>TRBV7-2|TRBJ2-5
CASSLWSRQETQYF
>TRBV29-1|TRBJ2-6
CSVEGVAGAGANVLTF
>TRBV29-1|TRBJ1-5
CSVEVWGQPQHF